This TCR beta chain comes out of a study of T cell changes during pregnancy in multiple sclerosis. Using immunoSEQ multiplex PCR, the repertoire was profiled, and TCRdb retains in-frame clones only, with some absent. The table records around 110,000 clones, roughly 90% of them present only once. This CDR3 is 15 amino acids long. Losses at the gene ends were 4 bases for V and 6 bases for J; bases not matched to a gene: 11. The input for sequencing was peripheral blood, taken in the third trimester of pregnancy. The V and J genes are TRBV23-1 and TRBJ1-2, with 7 bases fitting TRBD1. TRBV23-1 carries the ORF label, with uncertain function. The clonotype was recovered from a female donor in good health, enrolled as a control in a pregnancy study. CDR3 sequence reads: CASSPQQGPWDGYTF. CDR3 nucleotide sequence: TGCGCCAGCAGTCCACAACAGGGGCCCTGGGATGGCTACACCTTC.